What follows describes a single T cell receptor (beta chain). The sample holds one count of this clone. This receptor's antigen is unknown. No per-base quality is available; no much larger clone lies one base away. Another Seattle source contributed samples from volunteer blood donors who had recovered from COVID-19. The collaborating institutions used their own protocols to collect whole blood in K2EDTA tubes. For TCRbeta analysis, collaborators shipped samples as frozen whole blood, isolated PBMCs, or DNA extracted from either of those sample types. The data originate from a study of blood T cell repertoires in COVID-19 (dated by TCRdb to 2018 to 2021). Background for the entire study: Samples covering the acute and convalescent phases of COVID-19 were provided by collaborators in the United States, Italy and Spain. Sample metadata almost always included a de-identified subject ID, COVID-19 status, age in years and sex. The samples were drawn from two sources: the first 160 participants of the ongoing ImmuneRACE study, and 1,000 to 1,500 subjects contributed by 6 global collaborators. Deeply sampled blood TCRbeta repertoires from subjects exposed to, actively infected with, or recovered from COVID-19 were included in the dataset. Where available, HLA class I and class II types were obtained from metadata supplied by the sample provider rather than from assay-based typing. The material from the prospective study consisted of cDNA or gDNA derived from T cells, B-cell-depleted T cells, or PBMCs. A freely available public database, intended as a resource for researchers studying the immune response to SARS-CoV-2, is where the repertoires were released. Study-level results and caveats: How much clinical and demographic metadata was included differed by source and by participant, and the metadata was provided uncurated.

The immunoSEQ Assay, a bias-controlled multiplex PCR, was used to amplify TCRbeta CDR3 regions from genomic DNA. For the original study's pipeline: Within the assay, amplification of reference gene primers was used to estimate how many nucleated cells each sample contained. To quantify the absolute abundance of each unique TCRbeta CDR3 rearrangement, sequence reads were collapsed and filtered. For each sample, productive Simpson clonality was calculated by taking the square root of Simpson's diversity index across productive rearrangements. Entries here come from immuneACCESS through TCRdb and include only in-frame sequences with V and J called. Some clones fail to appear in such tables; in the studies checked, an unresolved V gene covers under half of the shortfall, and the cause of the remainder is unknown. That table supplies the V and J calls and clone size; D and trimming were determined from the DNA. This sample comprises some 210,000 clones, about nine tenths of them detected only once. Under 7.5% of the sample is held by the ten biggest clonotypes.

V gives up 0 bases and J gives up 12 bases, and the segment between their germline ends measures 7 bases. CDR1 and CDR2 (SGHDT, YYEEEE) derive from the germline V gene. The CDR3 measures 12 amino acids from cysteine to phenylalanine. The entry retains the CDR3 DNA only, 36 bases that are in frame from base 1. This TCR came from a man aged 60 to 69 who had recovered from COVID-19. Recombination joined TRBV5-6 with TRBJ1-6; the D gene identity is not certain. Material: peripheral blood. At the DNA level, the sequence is TGTGCCAGCAGCTTGGGGGAGCAACCCCTCCACTTT. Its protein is CASSLGEQPLHF.